This T cell receptor (beta chain) emerged from a study of CD8 T cells in acute hepatitis C reinfection. Sample time point: naive CD8 control sorted from an acute-time-point sample. The protocol was immunoSEQ multiplex PCR, while the TCRdb copy is restricted to in-frame clones and leaves out a portion. In the table there are about 38,000 clones, roughly 88% of which are singletons. Trimming took 7 bases from V and 2 from J, leaving 20 bases between them. Germline CDR1 SNHLY, CDR2 FYNNEI. The CDR3 consists of 17 residues. The receptor comes from a woman aged 18 to 35 who spontaneously cleared hepatitis C infection. The gene calls are TRBV2 and TRBJ2-2, with D perhaps matching TRBD2 (6 bases). Specimen: naive CD8+ T cells from PBMCs. CDR3 protein: CASTSLWAGRNTGELFF. The CDR3 nucleotides read TGTGCCAGCACCTCCCTTTGGGCGGGAAGAAACACCGGGGAGCTGTTTTTT.